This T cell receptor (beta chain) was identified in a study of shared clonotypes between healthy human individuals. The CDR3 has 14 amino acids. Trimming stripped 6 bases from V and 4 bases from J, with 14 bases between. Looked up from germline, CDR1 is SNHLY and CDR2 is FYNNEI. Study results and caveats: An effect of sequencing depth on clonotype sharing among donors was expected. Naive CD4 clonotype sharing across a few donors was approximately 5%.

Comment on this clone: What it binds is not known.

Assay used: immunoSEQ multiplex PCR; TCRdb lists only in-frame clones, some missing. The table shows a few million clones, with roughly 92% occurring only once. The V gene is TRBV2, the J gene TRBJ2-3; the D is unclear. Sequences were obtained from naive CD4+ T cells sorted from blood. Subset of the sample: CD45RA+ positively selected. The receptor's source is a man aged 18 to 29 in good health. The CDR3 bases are TGTGCCAGCAGAGACCACAGCGCGCCAGATACGCAGTATTTT. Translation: CASRDHSAPDTQYF.